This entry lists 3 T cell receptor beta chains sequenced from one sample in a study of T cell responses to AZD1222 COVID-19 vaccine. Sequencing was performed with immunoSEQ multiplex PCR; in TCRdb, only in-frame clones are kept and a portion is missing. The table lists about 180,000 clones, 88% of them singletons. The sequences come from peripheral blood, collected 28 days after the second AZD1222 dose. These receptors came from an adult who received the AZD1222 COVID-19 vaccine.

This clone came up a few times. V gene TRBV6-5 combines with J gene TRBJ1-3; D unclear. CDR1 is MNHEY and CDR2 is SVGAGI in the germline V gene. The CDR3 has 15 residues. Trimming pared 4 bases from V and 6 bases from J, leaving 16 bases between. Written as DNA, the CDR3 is TGTGCCAGCAGTTCAAGGTCCAGGCGATCAAACACCATATATTTT. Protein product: CASSSRSRRSNTIYF.

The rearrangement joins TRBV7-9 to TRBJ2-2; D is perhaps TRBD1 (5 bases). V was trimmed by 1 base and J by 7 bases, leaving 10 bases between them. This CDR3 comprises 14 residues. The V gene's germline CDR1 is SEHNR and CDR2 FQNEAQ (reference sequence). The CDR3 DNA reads TGTGCCAGCAGCTTAGGAAGGGGAAACGGGGAGCTGTTTTTT. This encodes CASSLGRGNGELFF.

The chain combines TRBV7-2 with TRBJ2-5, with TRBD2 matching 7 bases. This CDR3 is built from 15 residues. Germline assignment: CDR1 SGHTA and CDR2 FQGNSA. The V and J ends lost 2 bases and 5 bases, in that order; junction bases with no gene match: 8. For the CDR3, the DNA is TGTGCCAGCAGCTTAAGGACTAGAGGGTACGAGACCCAGTACTTC. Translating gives CASSLRTRGYETQYF.